The 15 T cell receptor beta chains in this list originate from one sample, sequenced in a study of CXCR3-negative and CXCR3-positive naive CD8 T cells. General study results and limits: Relative to CXCR3-negative naive cells, CXCR3-positive naive cells had more hydrophobic TRB CDR3s.

For these TCRs, the target antigens are not known. UMI-labeled TRB cDNA libraries were prepared by 5' RACE. TCRdb reprocessed the 5' RACE reads and stores each CDR3 protein as one record, lacking DNA. The sample totals 150,000 to 180,000 distinct CDR3 sequences; its top ten clones hold less than 0.55%. The specimen sequenced was naive CXCR3+ CD8+ T cells from blood. Subset indicated: CD45RO-CCR7+CD27+CD95- naive CD8+ T cells expressing CXCR3 (TNR3+). The receptors stem from a human donor in good health. Some clones in this sample may be carry-over from other donors' samples.

The chain couples TRBV23-1 to TRBJ2-3; TCRdb gives TRBD1 as the D gene, but with no DNA this cannot be confirmed. TRBV23-1 carries the ORF label, with uncertain function. CDR3 size: 17 residues. The CDR3 loop reads CASSRGMDTFSTDTQYF.

The gene calls are TRBV28 and TRBJ2-2; the TRBD1 assignment by TCRdb is unverifiable without DNA. The CDR3 loop spans 15 amino acids. Germline CDR1 reads MDHEN; CDR2 reads SYDVKM. The CDR3 region is CASRVGTTNTGELFF.

The chain carries TRBV4-2 and TRBJ1-1. Germline CDR1 and CDR2: LGHNA and YNFKEQ. The CDR3 is 15 residues long. The CDR3 loop reads CASSQEGPGNTEAFF.

V and J are TRBV7-9 and TRBJ1-1. This CDR3 region has 12 residues. The germline V gene encodes CDR1 SEHNR and CDR2 FQNEAQ (reference sequence). CDR3 loop: CASSFDGNEAFF.

The CDR3 protein is CASSYADYEQYF. The chain uses TRBV7-9 and TRBJ2-7. The CDR3 is made up of 12 amino acids. Germline loops: CDR1 SEHNR, CDR2 FQNEAQ (reference sequence).

The chain carries TRBV29-1 and TRBJ2-1; TCRdb's D call of TRBD2 is untestable without DNA. Germline loops: CDR1 SQVTM, CDR2 ANQGSEA. This CDR3 spans 15 amino acids. This CDR3 is CSVEDPAGVYNEQFF.

The chain recombines TRBV6-5 with TRBJ1-1; the TCRdb call, TRBD1, lacks DNA for checking. Germline V CDR1 and CDR2: MNHEY, SVGAGI. The CDR3 is 15 residues long. CDR3 region: CASSYSAGADTEAFF.

The chain employs TRBV28 and TRBJ2-3; no DNA is available, so the TRBD1 call from TCRdb remains unchecked. CDR3 length equals 18 residues. Per germline, CDR1 MDHEN and CDR2 SYDVKM. The CDR3 loop is CASSLPPGQAHRTDTQYF.

V and J are TRBV5-4 and TRBJ1-1. This CDR3 has 15 amino acids. Germline V gene lookup returns CDR1 SGHNT and CDR2 YYREEE (reference sequence). The CDR3 protein is CASSFGPPADTEAFF.

The V gene is TRBV5-6, the J gene TRBJ2-1; TCRdb's D call, TRBD2, is unchecked because there is no DNA. The CDR3 sequence is 14 residues long. Germline V gene data show CDR1 as SGHDT and CDR2 as YYEEEE. The CDR3 is CASSLGTSFNEQFF.

The chain is built from TRBV5-1 and TRBJ2-7; TCRdb's D gene call, TRBD1, goes unchecked for lack of DNA. The CDR3 contains 15 residues. Germline CDR1 is SGHRS and CDR2 is YFSETQ. CDR3 loop: CASSPPWTGRGEQYF.

The V and J genes are TRBV5-1 and TRBJ2-7; TCRdb selects TRBD1, and the lack of DNA leaves this call unchecked. Per the germline V gene, CDR1 is SGHRS and CDR2 is YFSETQ. This CDR3 is built from 15 residues. The CDR3 sequence: CASSLLTGGVYEQYF.

The chain links TRBV7-6 to TRBJ1-1. Looked up from germline, CDR1 is SGHVS and CDR2 is FNYEAQ. This CDR3 is 15 amino acids long. The CDR3 sequence: CASSLGTGMNTEAFF.

The V and J genes are TRBV18 and TRBJ2-2. The germline CDR1 and CDR2 sequences are KGHSH and LQKENI. The CDR3 loop spans 11 amino acids. CDR3 sequence: CAISPVGELFF.

The chain uses TRBV25-1 and TRBJ1-2; TCRdb outputs TRBD1, but without DNA this stays unchecked. Germline V gene lookup returns CDR1 MGHDK and CDR2 SYGVNS. This CDR3 has 15 residues. CDR3 protein: CASSGRDRGGDGYTF.